What follows are 27 T cell receptor beta chains derived from one specimen sequenced in a study of blood T cell repertoires in COVID-19. Generated by immunoSEQ multiplex PCR, the TCRdb table keeps only in-frame clones and is missing some. Found here are about 480,000 clones, nearly 90% of them singletons; the top ten hold nearly 2%. Material: PBMCs or T cells enriched from blood (not recorded which). All receptors derive from a woman aged 18-30 years with acute COVID-19.

This chain joins TRBV5-1 and TRBJ2-1, with a weak D call TRBD1 (7 bases). Germline V lookup: CDR1 SGHRS, CDR2 YFSETQ. CDR3 length equals 14 residues. Trimming removed 0 bases from V and 7 bases from J, with 11 bases in between. The CDR3 loop is CASSLVEGANEQFF. CDR3 coding DNA: TGCGCCAGCAGCTTGGTGGAGGGGGCGAATGAGCAGTTCTTC.

This clone has only one observation. The V gene is TRBV28, the J gene TRBJ1-2; possible D gene TRBD1, 6 bases. The V gene's germline CDR1 is MDHEN and CDR2 SYDVKM. Trimming removed 5 bases at V and 6 bases at J, with 13 bases between. The CDR3 loop spans 13 amino acids. The CDR3 loop is CASSVTGTDGYTF. CDR3 nucleotides: TGTGCCAGCAGTGTAACAGGGACGGATGGCTACACCTTC.

This chain links TRBV4-1 with TRBJ2-7, with 7 bases aligning to TRBD1. CDR3 length: 16 residues. V was clipped by 1 base and J by 1 base; unmatched bases: 7. The V gene's germline CDR1 is MGHRA and CDR2 YSYEKL. The CDR3 region is CASSQGQQGLSYEQYF. CDR3 DNA: TGCGCCAGCAGCCAAGGCCAACAGGGGTTATCCTACGAGCAGTACTTC.

The CDR3 reads CASSPPARVETQYF. The CDR3 bases are TGTGCCAGCTCACCACCCGCCAGGGTGGAGACCCAGTACTTC. The chain is built from TRBV18 and TRBJ2-5; weak D call: TRBD1 (5 bases). The V end lost 0 bases, the J end lost 5 bases, and 10 bases lay between the germline ends. The germline V gene has CDR1 KGHSH and CDR2 LQKENI. This CDR3 is 14 amino acids long.

The chain carries TRBV2 and TRBJ2-1; D remains ambiguous. The CDR3 loop spans 15 amino acids. With 2 bases removed from V and 0 bases from J, the gap between germline ends came to 8 bases. Per the germline V gene, CDR1 is SNHLY and CDR2 is FYNNEI. The CDR3 DNA sequence: TGTGCCAGCAGTGAACCCAGCGTCTCCTACAATGAGCAGTTCTTC. It codes for CASSEPSVSYNEQFF. Full variable domain (remainder filled in from reference TRBV2 and TRBJ2-1): EPEVTQTPSHQVTQMGQEVILRCVPISNHLYFYWYRQILGQKVEFLVSFYNNEISEKSEIFDDQFSVERPDGSNFTLKIRSTKLEDSAMYFCASSEPSVSYNEQFFGPGTRLTVL.

The rearrangement joins TRBV27 to TRBJ2-7; 10 bases are a match to TRBD1. The V segment lost 0 bases and the J segment 4 bases; nucleotides outside the gene matches: 6. This CDR3 region has 16 residues. Germline V CDR1 and CDR2: MNHEY, SMNVEV (reference sequence). DNA for the CDR3: TGTGCCAGCAGTTTATCAGCCGGGACAGGGGTTTACGAGCAGTACTTC. It is translated as CASSLSAGTGVYEQYF.

The chain recombines TRBV12-3 or TRBV12-4 with TRBJ2-1; possible D gene TRBD1, 6 bases. This CDR3 is built from 12 residues. The V end lost 4 bases, the J end lost 9 bases, and 10 bases lay between the germline ends. CDR3 coding DNA: TGTGCCAGCAGTTACTCGACAGGTGAGCAGTTCTTC. Protein sequence: CASSYSTGEQFF.

The chain links TRBV28 to TRBJ1-5; 7 bases agree with TRBD1. The CDR3 loop spans 14 amino acids. V lost 5 bases and J lost 6; bases outside the gene matches: 7. In germline, CDR1 is MDHEN, CDR2 SYDVKM. For the CDR3, the DNA is TGTGCCAGCAGTCGATACAGGGGAAGTCAGCCCCAGCATTTT. Protein: CASSRYRGSQPQHF.

The chain carries TRBV13 and TRBJ2-2; 10 nucleotides agree with TRBD2. Germline CDR1 and CDR2: PRHDT and FYEKMQ (reference sequence). The ends lost 4 bases at V and 5 bases at J; junction bases unmatched: 10. The CDR3 runs to 17 residues. Here the CDR3 reads CASSSRQREGRTGELFF. The CDR3 bases are TGTGCCAGCAGCTCCCGCCAGCGGGAGGGCCGGACCGGGGAGCTGTTTTTT.

The CDR3 reads CASSSRMQPGNIQYF. As DNA, the CDR3 is TGTGCCAGCAGCTCCCGGATGCAGCCGGGGAACATTCAGTACTTC. V gene TRBV5-6 combines with J gene TRBJ2-4; tentatively, D is TRBD2 (5 bases). From germline, CDR1 is SGHDT and CDR2 YYEEEE. Between the trimmed V and J ends, which lost 3 bases and 7 bases, there was a span of 17 bases. The CDR3 is 15 amino acids.

V is TRBV5-1 and J is TRBJ1-1; 7 nucleotides match TRBD1. V shed 3 bases, J shed 0 bases, and the junction held 11 bases outside the gene matches. Germline CDR1 is SGHRS and CDR2 is YFSETQ. The CDR3 covers 17 residues. CDR3 sequence (DNA): TGCGCCAGCAGCTACCCCGGGACAGATTCTATGAACACTGAAGCTTTCTTT. Residues: CASSYPGTDSMNTEAFF.

The chain is built from TRBV7-9 and TRBJ1-1; TRBD1 is a possible D gene (5 bases). V was shortened by 5 bases and J by 6 bases, with 13 bases between the two germline ends. The CDR3 covers 13 residues. The germline V gene has CDR1 SEHNR and CDR2 FQNEAQ (reference sequence). The chain's CDR3 is CASSARRGSEAFF. The CDR3 DNA is TGTGCCAGCAGCGCCCGACGGGGGTCTGAAGCTTTCTTT.

The genes are TRBV12-3 or TRBV12-4 and TRBJ1-1; D is unclear. CDR3 length equals 13 residues. Trimming left V 10 bases short and J 1 base short, with 13 bases between. The chain's CDR3 is CANWRAPNTEAFF. The DNA for the CDR3 is TGTGCCAATTGGCGGGCCCCGAACACTGAAGCTTTCTTT.

This chain links TRBV19 with TRBJ2-3; 10 nucleotides line up with TRBD1. The V and J ends lost 8 bases and 5 bases, in that order; junction bases with no gene match: 7. Germline CDR1 LNHDA, CDR2 SQIVND (reference sequence). This CDR3 contains 14 residues. CDR3 in amino acids: CASALGQGGDTQYF. Written as DNA, the CDR3 is TGTGCCAGTGCCCTTGGACAGGGGGGAGATACGCAGTATTTT.

This clone was observed a single time. The chain links TRBV5-4 to TRBJ1-1, with a tentative D call TRBD1 (5 bases). Trimming removed 2 bases from V and 7 bases from J, with 12 bases in between. The CDR3 is made up of 13 amino acids. CDR1 and CDR2 (germline): SGHNT, YYREEE (reference sequence). CDR3 protein: CASSFREMGEAFF. CDR3 DNA: TGTGCCAGCAGCTTCAGGGAAATGGGTGAAGCTTTCTTT.

This clone appeared once. The rearrangement links TRBV7-2 to TRBJ2-1, with unresolved D. Trimming shortened V by 2 bases and J by 5 bases, and 13 bases separated the two germline ends. This CDR3 is built from 15 residues. CDR1 SGHTA and CDR2 FQGNSA come from the germline V gene. The CDR3 coding sequence is TGTGCCAGCAGCTTATTGCGGAATTACAACAATGAGCAGTTCTTC. Translating gives CASSLLRNYNNEQFF.

This clone was recorded once. V and J are TRBV5-1 and TRBJ2-1; D might be TRBD2 (6 bases). Germline V gene lookup returns CDR1 SGHRS and CDR2 YFSETQ. Deletions cut 0 bases from V and 0 bases from J, with 16 bases between. CDR3 length: 18 amino acids. CDR3 DNA sequence: TGCGCCAGCAGCTTGGGGACTACTAAGTCCCTCTCCTACAATGAGCAGTTCTTC. Residues: CASSLGTTKSLSYNEQFF.

This chain links TRBV4-2 with TRBJ2-7; perhaps TRBD2 as D (6 bases). Deletions cut 4 bases from V and 6 bases from J, with 13 bases between. The V gene's germline CDR1 is LGHNA and CDR2 YNFKEQ. The CDR3 spans 13 residues. CDR3 residues: CASSRGVKGEQYF. Here the CDR3 DNA reads TGTGCCAGCAGCCGGGGGGTAAAGGGCGAGCAGTACTTC.

The chain links TRBV12-2 to TRBJ1-1; the D call of TRBD1 is as the table states it, not checked on the DNA. TRBV12-2 is noted as a pseudogene. The CDR3 runs 16 residues. The CDR3 DNA reads as TGTGCAAGTCGCCCCGTTGACAGGGCGATAGGCACTGAAGCTTTCTTT. Translated, it gives CASRPVDRAIGTEAFF.

The chain combines TRBV28 with TRBJ1-3; 8 bases line up with TRBD1. The CDR3 has 12 amino acids. Germline V CDR1 and CDR2: MDHEN, SYDVKM. V trimming: 5 bases; J trimming: 7 bases; junction bases outside the gene matches: 1. In DNA form, the CDR3 reads TGTGCCAGCAGTAGACAGGGGAACACCATATATTTT. It specifies CASSRQGNTIYF.

The chain links TRBV18 to TRBJ2-2; D remains ambiguous. Per the germline V gene, CDR1 is KGHSH and CDR2 is LQKENI. Trimming shortened V by 3 bases and J by 4 bases, and 6 bases separated the two germline ends. The CDR3 runs 13 residues. The CDR3 DNA is TGTGCCAGCTCACCGTACTCCACCGGGGAGCTGTTTTTT. It is translated as CASSPYSTGELFF. Variable domain in full (rest from reference TRBV18 and TRBJ2-2): NAGVMQNPRHLVRRRGQEARLRCSPMKGHSHVYWYRQLPEEGLKFMVYLQKENIIDESGMPKERFSAEFPKEGPSILRIQQVVRGDSAAYFCASSPYSTGELFFGEGSRLTVL.

This clone occurred once. The chain links TRBV6-5 to TRBJ2-3; 12 nucleotides align to TRBD2. Germline V gives CDR1 MNHEY, CDR2 SVGAGI. The J segment lost 4 bases and the V segment lost 8 bases, leaving 7 bases of the junction unmatched. The CDR3 totals 15 residues. DNA of the CDR3: TGTGCCAGCGGGAGACTAGCGGGAGTTTCAGATACGCAGTATTTT. It translates to CASGRLAGVSDTQYF.

V gene TRBV18 combines with J gene TRBJ2-3; possible D gene TRBD2, 5 bases. Germline V lookup: CDR1 KGHSH, CDR2 LQKENI. The CDR3 has 14 residues. Trimming took 2 bases from V and 6 from J, leaving 12 bases between them. In DNA, the CDR3 is TGTGCCAGCTCACCAATCCTAGCATCGGATACGCAGTATTTT. Its protein product is CASSPILASDTQYF. The full variable domain, with the rest looked up from reference TRBV18 and TRBJ2-3, is NAGVMQNPRHLVRRRGQEARLRCSPMKGHSHVYWYRQLPEEGLKFMVYLQKENIIDESGMPKERFSAEFPKEGPSILRIQQVVRGDSAAYFCASSPILASDTQYFGPGTRLTVL.

The chain has TRBV24-1 and TRBJ1-5, with 11 nucleotides matching TRBD1. The CDR3 length is 18 residues. V gave up 5 bases and J gave up 0 bases; unmatched junction bases: 8. Germline V gene sequence: CDR1 KGHDR, CDR2 SFDVKD. The CDR3 region is CATSGVPGQGDSNQPQHF. The CDR3 nucleotides are TGTGCCACCAGTGGAGTCCCGGGACAGGGGGATAGCAATCAGCCCCAGCATTTT.

The rearrangement uses TRBV28 and TRBJ1-4, with 9 bases that match TRBD1. Germline CDR1 MDHEN, CDR2 SYDVKM. CDR3 size: 15 residues. V was clipped by 2 bases and J by 12 bases; unmatched bases: 10. CDR3 protein: CASSLTGTGLAELFF. CDR3 bases: TGTGCCAGCAGTTTAACCGGGACAGGGTTGGCGGAACTGTTTTTT.

J is TRBJ1-1 and V is TRBV19, with TRBD1 as a possible D gene (5 bases). The CDR3 runs to 17 residues. The V end was cut by 6 bases, the J end by 1 base, with 21 bases between. The germline V gene has CDR1 LNHDA and CDR2 SQIVND (reference sequence). In DNA, the CDR3 is TGTGCCAGTAGCACTCCTCTTGGGGGGGTGGGGAACACTGAAGCTTTCTTT. Translating gives CASSTPLGGVGNTEAFF.

In nucleotides, the CDR3 is TGTGCCAGCACCGACGCGGACAGGGCGGCTTTCTTT. Amino acid sequence: CASTDADRAAFF. This chain links TRBV6-5 with TRBJ1-1; 8 bases map to TRBD1. The CDR3 contains 12 residues. V lost 7 bases to trimming and J lost 11 bases; unmatched junction nucleotides: 9. Germline V CDR1 and CDR2: MNHEY, SVGAGI.